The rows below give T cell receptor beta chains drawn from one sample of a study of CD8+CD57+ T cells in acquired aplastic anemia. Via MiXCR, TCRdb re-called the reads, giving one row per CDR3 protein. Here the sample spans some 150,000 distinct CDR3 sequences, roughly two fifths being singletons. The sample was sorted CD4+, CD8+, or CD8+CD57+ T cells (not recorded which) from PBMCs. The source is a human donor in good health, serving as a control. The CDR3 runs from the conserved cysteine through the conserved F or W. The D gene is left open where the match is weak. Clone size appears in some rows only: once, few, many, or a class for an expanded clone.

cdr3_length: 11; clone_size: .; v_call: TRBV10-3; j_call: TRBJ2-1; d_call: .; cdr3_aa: CAISVGNELFF; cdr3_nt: TGTGCCATCAGTGTTGGCAATGAGCTGTTCTTC
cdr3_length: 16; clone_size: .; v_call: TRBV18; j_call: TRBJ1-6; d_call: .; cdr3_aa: CASSPFSGIDNSPLHF; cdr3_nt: TGTGCCAGCTCACCTTTTAGTGGTATCGATAATTCACCCCTCCACTTT
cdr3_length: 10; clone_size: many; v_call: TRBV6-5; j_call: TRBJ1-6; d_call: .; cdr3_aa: CASSSRALHF; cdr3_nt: TGTGCCAGCAGTAGCCGGGCCCTCCACTTT
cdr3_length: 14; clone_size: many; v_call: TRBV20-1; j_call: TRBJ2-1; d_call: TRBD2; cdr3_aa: CSASKRGGMDEQFF; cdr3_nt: TGCAGTGCTAGTAAACGGGGGGGAATGGATGAGCAGTTCTTC
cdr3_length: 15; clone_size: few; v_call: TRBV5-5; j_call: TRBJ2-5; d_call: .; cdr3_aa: CASSQDVQLQETQYF; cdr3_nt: TGTGCCAGCAGCCAGGATGTACAGCTCCAAGAGACCCAGTACTTC
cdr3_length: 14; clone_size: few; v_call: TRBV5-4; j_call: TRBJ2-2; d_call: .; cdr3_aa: CASSSTQGVGELFF; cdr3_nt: TGTGCCAGCAGCTCGACACAGGGAGTCGGGGAGCTGTTTTTT
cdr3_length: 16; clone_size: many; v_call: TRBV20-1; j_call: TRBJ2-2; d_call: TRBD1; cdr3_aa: CSARDLNRGETGELFF; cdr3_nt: TGCAGTGCTAGAGATTTAAACAGGGGGGAGACCGGGGAGCTGTTTTTT
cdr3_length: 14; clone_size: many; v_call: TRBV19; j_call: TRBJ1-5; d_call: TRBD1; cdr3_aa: CASSMGQGNQPQHF; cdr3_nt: TGTGCCAGTAGTATGGGACAGGGCAATCAGCCCCAGCATTTT
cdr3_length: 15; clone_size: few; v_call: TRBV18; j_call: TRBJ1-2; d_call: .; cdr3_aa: CASSPLDGANYGYTF; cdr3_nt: TGTGCCAGCTCACCCCTGGACGGAGCTAACTATGGCTACACCTTC
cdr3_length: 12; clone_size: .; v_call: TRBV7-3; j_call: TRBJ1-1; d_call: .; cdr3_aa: CASSVQGTEALF; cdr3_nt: TGTGCCAGCAGCGTACAGGGCACTGAAGCTCTCTTT
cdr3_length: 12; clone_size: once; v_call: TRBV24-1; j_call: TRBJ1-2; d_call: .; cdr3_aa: CATSDPGYGYTF; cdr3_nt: TGTGCCACCAGTGACCCAGGGTATGGCTACACCTTC
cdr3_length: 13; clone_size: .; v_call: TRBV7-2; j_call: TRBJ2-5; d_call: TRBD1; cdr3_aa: CASSWDRVETQYF; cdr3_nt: TGTGCCAGCAGCTGGGACAGGGTGGAGACCCAGTACTTC
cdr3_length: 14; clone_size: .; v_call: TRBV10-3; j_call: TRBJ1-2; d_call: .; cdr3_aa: CAISEWRDNYGYTF; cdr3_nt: TGTGCCATCAGTGAGTGGAGGGATAACTATGGCTACACCTTC
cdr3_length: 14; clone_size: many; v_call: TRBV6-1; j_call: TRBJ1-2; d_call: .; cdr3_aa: CASSELTTGYGYTF; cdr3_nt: TGTGCCAGCAGCGAACTGACAACGGGCTATGGCTACACCTTC
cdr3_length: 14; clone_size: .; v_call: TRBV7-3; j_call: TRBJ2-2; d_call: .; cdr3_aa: CASSPPGNTGELFF; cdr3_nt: TGTGCCAGCAGCCCCCCAGGGAACACCGGGGAGCTGTTTTTT
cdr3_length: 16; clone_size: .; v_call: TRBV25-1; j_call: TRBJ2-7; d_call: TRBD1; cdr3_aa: CASSQGDRVGFSEQYF; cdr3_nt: TGCGCCAGCAGCCAAGGGGACAGGGTGGGATTTTCCGAGCAGTACTTC
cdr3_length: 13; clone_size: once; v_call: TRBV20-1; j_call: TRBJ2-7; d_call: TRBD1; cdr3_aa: CSARWDRDHEQYF; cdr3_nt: TGCAGTGCTAGATGGGACAGGGACCACGAGCAGTACTTC
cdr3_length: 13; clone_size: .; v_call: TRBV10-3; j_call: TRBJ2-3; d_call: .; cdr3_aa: CAISDGYTDTQYF; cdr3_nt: TGTGCCATCAGTGACGGATACACAGATACGCAGTATTTT
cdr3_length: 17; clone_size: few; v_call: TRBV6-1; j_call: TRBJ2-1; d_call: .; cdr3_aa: CASTPGGSLHSYNEQFF; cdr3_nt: TGTGCCAGCACCCCCGGGGGAAGCTTACACTCCTACAATGAGCAGTTCTTC
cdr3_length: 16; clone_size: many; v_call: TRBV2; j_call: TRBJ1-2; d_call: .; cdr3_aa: CASSEDRARADYGYTF; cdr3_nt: TGTGCCAGCAGTGAAGACCGAGCCAGGGCGGATTATGGCTACACCTTC
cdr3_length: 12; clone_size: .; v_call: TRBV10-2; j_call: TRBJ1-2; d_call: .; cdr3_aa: CASSERDNGYTF; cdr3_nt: TGCGCCAGCAGTGAGCGGGACAATGGCTACACCTTC
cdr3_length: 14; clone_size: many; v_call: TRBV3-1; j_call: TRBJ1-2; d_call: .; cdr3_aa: CASSQDWPGRGYTF; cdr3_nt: TGTGCCAGCAGCCAAGATTGGCCAGGCAGGGGCTACACCTTC
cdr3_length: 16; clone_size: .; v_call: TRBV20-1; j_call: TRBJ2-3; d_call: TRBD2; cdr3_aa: CSAETGLAENTDTQCF; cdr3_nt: TGCAGTGCCGAAACGGGCCTAGCGGAAAACACAGATACGCAGTGTTTT
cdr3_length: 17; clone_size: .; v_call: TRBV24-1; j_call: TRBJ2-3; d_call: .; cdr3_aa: CATSDLDRLSGTDTQYF; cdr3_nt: TGTGCCACCAGTGATTTGGACAGACTAAGCGGCACAGATACGCAGTATTTT
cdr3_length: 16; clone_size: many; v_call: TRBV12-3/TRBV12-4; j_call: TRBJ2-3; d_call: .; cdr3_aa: CASSARTVTSTDTQYF; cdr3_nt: TGTGCCAGCAGTGCTCGGACTGTGACTAGCACAGATACGCAGTATTTT
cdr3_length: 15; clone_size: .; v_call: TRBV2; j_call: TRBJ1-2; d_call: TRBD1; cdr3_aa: CASSERGQAGYGYTF; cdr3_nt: TGTGCCAGCAGTGAAAGGGGACAGGCAGGCTATGGCTACACCTTC
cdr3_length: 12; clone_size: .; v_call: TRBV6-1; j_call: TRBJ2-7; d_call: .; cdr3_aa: CASRGLDYEQYF; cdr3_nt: TGTGCCAGCCGTGGGCTCGACTACGAGCAGTACTTC
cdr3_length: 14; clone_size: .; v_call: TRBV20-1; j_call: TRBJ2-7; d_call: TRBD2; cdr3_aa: CSVWGLAGGGEQYF; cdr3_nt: TGCAGTGTTTGGGGACTAGCGGGAGGAGGCGAGCAGTACTTC
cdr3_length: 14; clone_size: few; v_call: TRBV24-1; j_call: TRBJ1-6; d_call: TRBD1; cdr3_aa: CATSENRGNSPLHF; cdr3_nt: TGTGCCACCAGTGAGAACAGGGGTAATTCACCCCTCCACTTT
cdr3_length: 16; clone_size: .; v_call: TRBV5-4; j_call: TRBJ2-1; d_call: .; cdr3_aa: CASSWGDSLMANEQFF; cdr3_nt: TGTGCCAGCAGCTGGGGCGACAGCCTTATGGCCAATGAGCAGTTCTTC
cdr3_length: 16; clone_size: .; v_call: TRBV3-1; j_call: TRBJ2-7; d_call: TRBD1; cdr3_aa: CASSHTGQGELYEQYF; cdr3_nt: TGTGCCAGCAGCCACACCGGACAGGGGGAACTCTACGAGCAGTACTTC
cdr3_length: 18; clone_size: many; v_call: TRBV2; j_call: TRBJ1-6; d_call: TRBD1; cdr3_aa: CASSAVPGQGAVNSPLHF; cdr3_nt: TGTGCCAGCAGCGCTGTCCCGGGACAGGGGGCCGTTAATTCACCCCTCCACTTT
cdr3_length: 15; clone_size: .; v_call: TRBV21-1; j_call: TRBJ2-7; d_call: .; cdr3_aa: CASRKKASGVYEQYF; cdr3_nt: TGTGCCAGCAGGAAAAAGGCTAGCGGAGTCTACGAGCAGTACTTC
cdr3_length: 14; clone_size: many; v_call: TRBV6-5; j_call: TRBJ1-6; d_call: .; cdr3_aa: CASSYGVEGSPLHF; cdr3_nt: TGTGCCAGCAGTTATGGCGTGGAGGGTTCACCCCTCCACTTT
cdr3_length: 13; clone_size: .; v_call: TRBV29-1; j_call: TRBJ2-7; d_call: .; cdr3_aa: CSVLTGGSYEQYF; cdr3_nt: TGCAGCGTTCTTACGGGCGGATCATACGAGCAGTACTTC
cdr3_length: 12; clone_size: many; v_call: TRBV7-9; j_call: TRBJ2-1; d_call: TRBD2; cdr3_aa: CGISGGGDEQFF; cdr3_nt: TGCGGAATCAGCGGGGGGGGCGATGAGCAGTTCTTC
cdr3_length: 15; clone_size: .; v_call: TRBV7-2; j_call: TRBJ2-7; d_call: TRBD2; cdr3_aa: CASTLRSSGGGEQYF; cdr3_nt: TGTGCCAGCACCTTACGCTCTAGCGGAGGTGGCGAGCAGTACTTC
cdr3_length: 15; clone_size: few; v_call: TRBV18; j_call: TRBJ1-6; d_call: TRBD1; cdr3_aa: CASSLPGQGEIPLHF; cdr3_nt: TGTGCCAGCTCACTCCCGGGACAGGGGGAGATACCCCTCCACTTT
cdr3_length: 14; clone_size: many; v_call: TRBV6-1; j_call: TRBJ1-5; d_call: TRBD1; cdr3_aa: CASSRTGTNQPQHF; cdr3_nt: TGTGCCAGCAGTCGGACAGGGACAAATCAGCCCCAGCATTTT
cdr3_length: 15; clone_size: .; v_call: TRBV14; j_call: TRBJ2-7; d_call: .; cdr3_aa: CASSHYRGGRSEQYF; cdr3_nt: TGTGCCAGCAGCCACTACAGGGGAGGTCGAAGCGAGCAGTACTTC
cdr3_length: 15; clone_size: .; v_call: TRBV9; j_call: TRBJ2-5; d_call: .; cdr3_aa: CASSEDRYAQETQYF; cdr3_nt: TGTGCCAGCAGCGAGGACAGATATGCACAAGAGACCCAGTACTTC
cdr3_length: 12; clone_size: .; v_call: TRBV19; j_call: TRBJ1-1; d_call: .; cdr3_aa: CASKQGWTEAFF; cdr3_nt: TGTGCCAGTAAGCAGGGCTGGACTGAAGCTTTCTTT
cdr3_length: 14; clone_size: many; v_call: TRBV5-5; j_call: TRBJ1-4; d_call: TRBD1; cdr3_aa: CASSLGTGPEKLFF; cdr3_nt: TGTGCCAGCAGCCTCGGGACAGGGCCTGAAAAACTGTTTTTT
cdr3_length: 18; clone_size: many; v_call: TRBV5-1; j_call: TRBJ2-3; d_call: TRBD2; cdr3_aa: CASSSVGLAGGTADTQYF; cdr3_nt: TGCGCCAGCAGCTCGGTGGGACTAGCGGGAGGAACTGCAGATACGCAGTATTTT
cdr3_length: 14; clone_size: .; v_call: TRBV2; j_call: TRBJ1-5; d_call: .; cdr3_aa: CASRGRVSNQPQHF; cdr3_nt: TGTGCCAGCAGGGGCCGAGTTAGCAATCAGCCCCAGCATTTT
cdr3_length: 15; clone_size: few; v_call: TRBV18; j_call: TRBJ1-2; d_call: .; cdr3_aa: CASSGTGSANYGYTF; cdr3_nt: TGTGCCAGCTCGGGAACAGGATCGGCGAACTATGGCTACACCTTC
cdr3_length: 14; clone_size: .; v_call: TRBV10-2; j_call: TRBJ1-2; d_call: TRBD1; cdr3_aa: CPSGPDRGPYGYTF; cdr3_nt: TGCCCCAGCGGTCCGGACAGGGGGCCTTATGGCTACACCTTC
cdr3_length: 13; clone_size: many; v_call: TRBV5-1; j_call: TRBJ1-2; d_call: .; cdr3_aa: CASRRWGTYGYTF; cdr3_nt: TGCGCCAGCAGGCGTTGGGGGACCTATGGCTACACCTTC
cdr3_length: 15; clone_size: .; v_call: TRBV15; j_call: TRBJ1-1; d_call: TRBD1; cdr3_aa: CATSPGQGGFTEAFF; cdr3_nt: TGTGCCACCAGCCCGGGACAGGGGGGGTTCACTGAAGCTTTCTTT
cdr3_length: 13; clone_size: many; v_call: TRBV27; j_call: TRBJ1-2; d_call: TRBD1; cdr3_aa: CASSSQGADGYTF; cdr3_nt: TGTGCCAGCAGTTCTCAGGGGGCAGATGGCTACACCTTC